This T cell receptor beta chain is from a study of shared clonotypes between healthy human individuals. In germline, CDR1 is MNHEY, CDR2 SVGAGI. CDR3 size: 11 residues. Using immunoSEQ multiplex PCR, the repertoire was profiled, and TCRdb retains in-frame clones only, with some absent. The sample includes about 380,000 clones, 90% to 97% seen only once; the top ten take about 0.32%. The chain combines TRBV6-5 with TRBJ2-5, with D unclear. The DNA end is a closer match to TRBJ2-7, so the J assignment may be wrong. Sequenced: memory CD8+ T cells sorted from blood. The subset was: CD45RO+ cells pooled with CCR7-negative TemRA cells. This receptor was taken from a man aged 25-40 years in good health. In DNA, the CDR3 is TGTGCCAGCAAAGTTGCGAACGAGCAGTACTTC. Translating it yields CASKVANEQYF.